Shown below are 5 T cell receptor beta chains from a single sample sequenced in a study of metastatic and nonmetastatic thyroid tumors. Thyroid surgery was preceded by no treatment in any patient. TCRdb reassembled clones from the PCR reads with MiXCR. The sample gives about 43,000 clones, less than 3.5% of which show up once; roughly a tenth is in the top ten. The sample taken for sequencing was blood. The receptors come from a female donor with papillary thyroid cancer or a benign thyroid nodule (not recorded which). Some clones in this sample may be carry-over from other donors' samples.

This clone was observed many times. The chain joins TRBV12-3 or TRBV12-4 to TRBJ2-2; D perhaps matches TRBD2 (5 bases). This CDR3 has 16 residues. V was pared by 2 bases and J by 0 bases, with 10 bases between. CDR3: CASSLIAPSNTGELFF. The CDR3, as DNA: TGTGCCAGCAGTTTAATAGCGCCATCGAACACCGGGGAGCTGTTTTTT.

J is TRBJ2-7 and V is TRBV7-2; 9 positions match TRBD1. Germline-derived CDR1 and CDR2 are SGHTA and FQGNSA. The ends lost 1 base at V and 2 bases at J; junction bases unmatched: 3. The CDR3 length is 15 residues. CDR3 sequence reads: CASSLGGTGTYEQYF. CDR3 DNA sequence: TGTGCCAGCAGCTTAGGGGGGACAGGGACCTACGAGCAGTACTTC. Full variable domain (missing parts from reference TRBV7-2 and TRBJ2-7): GAGVSQSPSNKVTEKGKDVELRCDPISGHTALYWYRQSLGQGLEFLIYFQGNSAPDKSGLPSDRFSAERTGGSVSTLTIQRTQQEDSAVYLCASSLGGTGTYEQYFGPGTRLTVT.

This clone was detected many times. This rearrangement joins TRBV15 to TRBJ2-7; D is perhaps TRBD2 (5 bases). The CDR3 consists of 15 residues. With 2 bases removed from V and 0 bases from J, the gap between germline ends came to 11 bases. Looked up from germline, CDR1 is LNHNV and CDR2 is YYDKDF (reference sequence). The CDR3 region is CATSRIQGLSYEQYF. The CDR3, as DNA: TGTGCCACCAGCAGAATACAAGGACTCTCCTACGAGCAGTACTTC.

In its sample, this clone is medium-sized (0.01 to 0.1%). J is TRBJ1-2 and V is TRBV11-3, with 11 bases identical to TRBD1. Germline V CDR1 and CDR2: SGHNT, YENEEA. Trimming took 5 bases from V and 3 from J; bases not matched to a gene: 8. This CDR3 is built from 16 residues. This chain's CDR3 is CASSPGQGAADYGYTF. For the CDR3, the DNA is TGTGCCAGCAGCCCAGGACAGGGGGCGGCGGACTATGGCTACACCTTC.

In its sample, this clone was seen many times. The genes are TRBV3-1 and TRBJ2-7; no reliable D call. V was trimmed by 5 bases and J by 3 bases, leaving 8 bases between them. Germline lookup yields CDR1 LGHDT and CDR2 YNNKEL (reference sequence). The CDR3 extends over 12 amino acids. The DNA for the CDR3 is TGTGCCAGCAGCTCGGGCCGCTACGAGCAGTACTTC. Its translation: CASSSGRYEQYF.